These 30 T cell receptor beta chains were sequenced from one sample in a study of beta chain features in type 1 diabetes. Study-wide points: Shortening that was moderate but significant affected the TCRB CDR3s of Type 1 diabetes patients in all four CD4+ subsets.

Expressed TCRB transcripts were sequenced because the entire RNA isolate underwent reverse transcription. Here immunoSEQ multiplex PCR was the method, and the copy in TCRdb shows in-frame clones only, minus some. The data show around 140,000 clones, with around 8.8% seen just once and 0.65% to 0.75% held by the top ten. For these receptors, no antigen is known. The sequenced sample was central memory CD4+ T cells from blood. These receptors came from a man younger than 45 with type 1 diabetes.

This clone turned up a few times. The chain recombines TRBV6-6 with TRBJ1-1; D may be TRBD1 (5 bases). This CDR3 region has 13 residues. V was pared by 10 bases and J by 1 base, with 13 bases between. Germline CDR1 is MNHNY and CDR2 is SVGAGI (reference sequence). The DNA for the CDR3 is TGTGCCAACCGACGACAGCAGAACACTGAAGCTTTCTTT. Amino acid sequence: CANRRQQNTEAFF.

The chain uses TRBV7-3 and TRBJ2-2; D is undetermined. The CDR3 runs to 13 residues. CDR1 is SGHTA, CDR2 FQGTGA, per germline. V lost 1 base and J 4 bases, leaving 4 bases between the germline ends. The CDR3 region is CASSLSSTGELFF. The CDR3, as DNA: TGTGCCAGCAGCTTAAGCAGCACCGGGGAGCTGTTTTTT. The full variable domain, with the rest looked up from reference TRBV7-3 and TRBJ2-2, is GAGVSQTPSNKVTEKGKYVELRCDPISGHTALYWYRQSLGQGPEFLIYFQGTGAADDSGLPNDRFFAVRPEGSVSTLKIQRTERGDSAVYLCASSLSSTGELFFGEGSRLTVL.

The chain is built from TRBV18 and TRBJ1-2, with D unclear. The germline gives CDR1 KGHSH, CDR2 LQKENI. The CDR3 runs to 14 residues. Trimming took off 2 bases at V and 4 bases at J, with 11 bases between the two ends. CDR3 sequence: CASSPDRGAYGYTF. The CDR3 DNA sequence: TGTGCCAGCTCACCAGACCGGGGAGCCTATGGCTACACCTTC.

The chain carries TRBV5-6 and TRBJ2-5, with D possibly being TRBD2 (5 bases). In germline, CDR1 is SGHDT, CDR2 YYEEEE. The V and J ends lost 4 bases and 5 bases respectively, with 18 bases between them. CDR3 length: 15 amino acids. The CDR3 bases are TGTGCCAGCAGCCTGGGCGGCGGGCGTCGGGAGACCCAGTACTTC. It encodes CASSLGGGRRETQYF.

This chain uses TRBV30 with TRBJ1-6, with 7 bases matching TRBD1. The CDR3 covers 16 residues. J gave up 5 bases and V 2 bases, and 9 bases lay outside the gene matches. Per the germline V gene, CDR1 is GTSNPN and CDR2 is SVGIG (reference sequence). The CDR3: CAWSSTGAPDNSPLHF. CDR3 nucleotide sequence: TGTGCCTGGAGTTCCACAGGGGCTCCTGATAATTCACCCCTCCACTTT.

As DNA, the CDR3 is TGTGCCAGCAGCGTAGTGGGCAGCACAGATACGCAGTATTTT. Its translation is CASSVVGSTDTQYF. This chain joins TRBV9 and TRBJ2-3; D call uncertain. Germline V gene sequence: CDR1 SGDLS, CDR2 YYNGEE. V lost 0 bases and J lost 0, with 5 bases in between. This CDR3 comprises 14 residues.

The chain has TRBV4-1 and TRBJ2-5, with 11 positions matching TRBD2. Trimming cost V 2 bases and J 5 bases; bases outside gene matches: 10. Germline CDR1 is MGHRA and CDR2 is YSYEKL. This CDR3 region has 17 residues. CDR3 sequence (DNA): TGCGCCAGCAGCCAACTAGCGGGGGGCGGCCTAGGGGAGACCCAGTACTTC. Translated: CASSQLAGGGLGETQYF.

Only a few counts were recorded for this clone. This rearrangement joins TRBV7-3 to TRBJ2-3; 9 bases line up with TRBD2. J lost 1 base, V lost 2 bases, and 4 bases had no gene match. CDR1 SGHTA and CDR2 FQGTGA come from the germline V gene. The CDR3 extends over 16 amino acids. The CDR3 here is CASSLGASGGTDTQYF. As DNA, the CDR3 is TGTGCCAGCAGCTTAGGGGCTAGCGGGGGCACAGATACGCAGTATTTT. Combining the CDR3 with reference TRBV7-3 and TRBJ2-3 gives the whole variable domain GAGVSQTPSNKVTEKGKYVELRCDPISGHTALYWYRQSLGQGPEFLIYFQGTGAADDSGLPNDRFFAVRPEGSVSTLKIQRTERGDSAVYLCASSLGASGGTDTQYFGPGTRLTVL.

The chain combines TRBV7-9 with TRBJ2-5; 14 bases map to TRBD2. The CDR3 covers 18 residues. CDR1 is SEHNR, CDR2 FQNEAQ, per germline (reference sequence). V trimming: 3 bases; J trimming: 0 bases; junction bases outside the gene matches: 6. CDR3 DNA sequence: TGTGCCAGCAGCTTCTCCGGGACTAGCGGGGGACACCAAGAGACCCAGTACTTC. This encodes CASSFSGTSGGHQETQYF.

This clone was seen only a few times. The V gene is TRBV25-1, the J gene TRBJ2-3, with 10 nucleotides matching TRBD1. Germline CDR1 and CDR2: MGHDK and SYGVNS. The CDR3 covers 17 residues. Trimming removed 4 bases from V and 3 bases from J; junction bases left unmatched: 10. CDR3 amino acids: CASSAIDRGPRTDTQYF. The CDR3 DNA reads TGTGCCAGCAGTGCGATAGACAGGGGGCCTAGGACAGATACGCAGTATTTT.

This clone was seen a few times. The rearrangement joins TRBV6-5 to TRBJ2-7, with 12 bases identical to TRBD2. In germline, CDR1 is MNHEY, CDR2 SVGAGI. Trimming at V came to 4 bases and at J to 6 bases, leaving 7 bases not matched to a gene. CDR3 length: 15 amino acids. CDR3 in DNA: TGTGCCAGCAGTTCGCAACTAGCGGGGGGACGCGAGCAGTACTTC. Translation: CASSSQLAGGREQYF.

This clone was seen only a few times. J is TRBJ2-6 and V is TRBV5-1, with TRBD1 matching 9 bases. This CDR3 has 16 residues. Germline V gene sequence: CDR1 SGHRS, CDR2 YFSETQ. J was trimmed by 2 bases and V by 4 bases; bases with no gene match: 4. In DNA form, the CDR3 reads TGCGCCAGCAGCAAACAGGGGGCGGCTGGGGCCAACGTCCTGACTTTC. Its protein product is CASSKQGAAGANVLTF. The variable domain in full, with the rest retrieved from reference TRBV5-1 and TRBJ2-6, is KAGVTQTPRYLIKTRGQQVTLSCSPISGHRSVSWYQQTPGQGLQFLFEYFSETQRNKGNFPGRFSGRQFSNSRSEMNVSTLELGDSALYLCASSKQGAAGANVLTFGAGSRLTVL.

This clone turned up a few times. This sequence joins TRBV7-3 and TRBJ2-1; the D gene is possibly TRBD2 (6 bases). Trimming took off 5 bases at V and 7 bases at J, with 12 bases between the two ends. The germline CDR1 and CDR2 sequences are SGHTA and FQGTGA. The CDR3 loop spans 13 amino acids. The CDR3 reads CASSPGGENEQFF. CDR3 in DNA: TGTGCCAGCAGCCCTGGAGGGGAGAATGAGCAGTTCTTC.

V gene TRBV9 combines with J gene TRBJ2-5; TRBD2 might be the D (6 bases). Trimming left V 5 bases short and J 1 base short, with 15 bases between. Per the germline V gene, CDR1 is SGDLS and CDR2 is YYNGEE. The CDR3 extends over 15 amino acids. CDR3 sequence (DNA): TGTGCCAGCAGTGATGCGGGGAACCGCCAAGAGACCCAGTACTTC. Its protein product is CASSDAGNRQETQYF.

This chain connects TRBV6-1 to TRBJ2-3; weak D call: TRBD2 (5 bases). The CDR3 extends over 15 amino acids. The V end lost 6 bases, the J end lost 3 bases, and 16 bases lay between the germline ends. In germline, CDR1 is MNHNS, CDR2 SASEGT. CDR3 amino acids: CASRGTGFGTDTQYF. The DNA of the CDR3 is TGTGCCAGCAGAGGAACGGGATTTGGAACAGATACGCAGTATTTT.

V and J are TRBV5-1 and TRBJ2-3; possible D gene TRBD1, 6 bases. V was shortened by 3 bases and J by 5 bases, with 13 bases between the two germline ends. The germline gives CDR1 SGHRS, CDR2 YFSETQ. The CDR3 contains 14 residues. CDR3 coding DNA: TGCGCCAGCAGCTCCCCAGGGGCGGGAGATACGCAGTATTTT. Translation: CASSSPGAGDTQYF.

This clone was recorded only once. The chain joins TRBV7-3 to TRBJ1-6; D might be TRBD1 (5 bases). The CDR3 is 14 amino acids. Germline V gene sequence: CDR1 SGHTA, CDR2 FQGTGA. With 5 bases removed from V and 7 bases from J, the gap between germline ends came to 12 bases. The CDR3 sequence: CASSESPGNSPLHF. The CDR3 bases are TGTGCCAGCAGCGAATCGCCAGGGAATTCACCCCTCCACTTT.

This clone was found a few times. The chain joins TRBV2 to TRBJ2-5, with 7 bases lining up with TRBD2. This CDR3 has 14 amino acids. Trimming removed 6 bases from V and 4 bases from J; junction bases left unmatched: 8. The germline gives CDR1 SNHLY, CDR2 FYNNEI. CDR3 sequence: CASSPKAGLETQYF. The CDR3, as DNA: TGTGCCAGCAGCCCCAAAGCGGGGCTAGAGACCCAGTACTTC. The full variable domain, completed using reference TRBV2 and TRBJ2-5, is EPEVTQTPSHQVTQMGQEVILRCVPISNHLYFYWYRQILGQKVEFLVSFYNNEISEKSEIFDDQFSVERPDGSNFTLKIRSTKLEDSAMYFCASSPKAGLETQYFGPGTRLLVL.

This clone was recorded a few times. The chain links TRBV5-5 to TRBJ2-7, with 8 bases identical to TRBD1. V lost 4 bases and J lost 7; bases outside the gene matches: 10. In germline, CDR1 is SGHKS, CDR2 YYEKEE (reference sequence). The CDR3 sequence is 14 residues long. The chain's CDR3 is CASSPGTGPVEQYF. The CDR3 bases are TGTGCCAGCAGCCCGGGGACAGGACCCGTAGAGCAGTACTTC.

This clone was found many times. The chain is built from TRBV7-8 and TRBJ2-7, with D perhaps matching TRBD1 (6 bases). Per the germline V gene, CDR1 is SGHVS and CDR2 is FQNEAQ. This CDR3 region has 13 residues. Trimming took 3 bases from V and 5 from J, leaving 11 bases between them. This CDR3 reads CASSFRKGDEQYF. CDR3 in DNA: TGTGCCAGCAGCTTTAGAAAGGGGGACGAGCAGTACTTC.

The chain joins TRBV6-5 to TRBJ1-5; the D is unclear. Looked up from germline, CDR1 is MNHEY and CDR2 is SVGAGI. V was pared by 2 bases and J by 5 bases, with 10 bases between. The CDR3 runs 14 residues. The CDR3 protein is CASSYRGRDQPQHF. The CDR3 DNA sequence: TGTGCCAGCAGTTACAGAGGGCGGGATCAGCCCCAGCATTTT.

This clone has just a few counts. The V gene is TRBV9, the J gene TRBJ2-5; 10 bases are a match to TRBD2. CDR1 is SGDLS and CDR2 is YYNGEE in the germline V gene. Losses at the gene ends were 3 bases for V and 0 bases for J; bases not matched to a gene: 5. The CDR3 sequence is 16 residues long. CDR3 residues: CASSDLAGENQETQYF. The DNA of the CDR3 is TGTGCCAGCAGCGACCTAGCGGGGGAGAACCAAGAGACCCAGTACTTC. Full variable domain (outside the CDR3, taken from reference TRBV9 and TRBJ2-5): DSGVTQTPKHLITATGQRVTLRCSPRSGDLSVYWYQQSLDQGLQFLIQYYNGEERAKGNILERFSAQQFPDLHSELNLSSLELGDSALYFCASSDLAGENQETQYFGPGTRLLVL.

The chain carries TRBV11-2 and TRBJ2-5, with 7 bases matching TRBD1. The CDR3 extends over 13 amino acids. Germline CDR1 is SGHAT and CDR2 is FQNNGV. With V trimmed by 0 bases and J by 5 bases, 0 bases remained unmatched. The CDR3 DNA reads as TGTGCCAGCAGCTTAGAACAGGGGGAGACCCAGTACTTC. This translates into CASSLEQGETQYF.

The chain carries TRBV7-2 and TRBJ2-3, with 8 bases lining up with TRBD2. The CDR3 extends over 17 amino acids. Germline V lookup: CDR1 SGHTA, CDR2 FQGNSA. The V and J ends lost 0 bases and 6 bases, in that order; junction bases with no gene match: 11. CDR3 region: CASSLAGAGGFPDTQYF. The DNA of the CDR3 is TGTGCCAGCAGCTTAGCCGGCGCGGGGGGCTTCCCGGATACGCAGTATTTT.

CDR3 coding DNA: TGTGCCAGCAACGTTAGTCCGAACACTGAAGCTTTCTTT. Protein: CASNVSPNTEAFF. The V and J genes are TRBV9 and TRBJ1-1; D unclear. Looked up from germline, CDR1 is SGDLS and CDR2 is YYNGEE. This CDR3 is 13 amino acids long. The V end was cut by 6 bases, the J end by 1 base, with 10 bases between.

This rearrangement joins TRBV5-6 to TRBJ2-5, with 7 nucleotides matching TRBD2. CDR1 and CDR2 from the germline V gene are SGHDT and YYEEEE. CDR3 length: 13 residues. Trimming at V came to 7 bases and at J to 2 bases, leaving 5 bases not matched to a gene. CDR3 region: CASQRGWQETQYF. For the CDR3, the DNA is TGTGCCAGCCAGCGGGGCTGGCAAGAGACCCAGTACTTC.

This clone was detected ten times or more. The V and J genes are TRBV5-4 and TRBJ2-5; TRBD1 is a possible D gene (6 bases). The ends were cut back, 4 bases at V and 5 bases at J, with 12 bases in the middle. Germline V lookup: CDR1 SGHNT, CDR2 YYREEE (reference sequence). The CDR3 consists of 13 residues. CDR3: CASSARQGETQYF. The CDR3 nucleotides are TGTGCCAGCAGCGCACGGCAGGGGGAGACCCAGTACTTC.

There are a few counts of this clone. The CDR3 is CSVGDTGANVLTF. CDR3 nucleotide sequence: TGCAGCGTAGGGGACACTGGGGCCAACGTCCTGACTTTC. The V gene is TRBV29-1, the J gene TRBJ2-6; TRBD1 might be the D (6 bases). Germline V gives CDR1 SQVTM, CDR2 ANQGSEA. There are 13 residues in the CDR3. The V end was cut by 6 bases, the J end by 2 bases, with 8 bases between.

This clone was seen more than once but under ten times. The chain is built from TRBV5-1 and TRBJ2-5; TRBD1 matches 7 bases. Germline V lookup: CDR1 SGHRS, CDR2 YFSETQ. The junction had 3 bases not matched to a gene; V was cut back by 4 bases and J by 0 bases. The CDR3 is 14 residues long. Here the CDR3 DNA reads TGCGCCAGCAGCCGAACAGGGGACCAAGAGACCCAGTACTTC. As protein: CASSRTGDQETQYF.

The sample holds a few counts of this clone. The rearrangement uses TRBV15 and TRBJ1-6; 9 bases match TRBD1. The germline V gene encodes CDR1 LNHNV and CDR2 YYDKDF (reference sequence). Trimming at V came to 3 bases and at J to 10 bases, leaving 10 bases not matched to a gene. The CDR3 is 16 residues long. The CDR3 sequence: CATSRDRDRASSPLHF. The CDR3 DNA is TGTGCCACCAGCAGGGACCGGGACAGGGCCTCGTCACCCCTCCACTTT.